The 10 T cell receptor beta chains in this list originate from one sample, sequenced in a study of chemoradiotherapy in HPV16-positive cancers. Produced via immunoSEQ multiplex PCR; TCRdb's table is partial and in-frame only. The data contain over 20,000 clones, about 90% of them seen just once; the ten biggest clones take up about 4.5%. The sample in question was blood, obtained from a patient who underwent chemoradiotherapy. The receptor source for this set is a human donor with HPV-associated anogenital cancer.

V usage is TRBV13 and J usage is TRBJ2-5; D remains ambiguous. Germline assignment: CDR1 PRHDT and CDR2 FYEKMQ (reference sequence). This CDR3 region has 15 residues. Trimming left V 2 bases short and J 4 bases short, with 14 bases between. This CDR3 reads CASSLRATGRETQYF. CDR3 coding DNA: TGTGCCAGCAGCTTACGAGCGACTGGCAGAGAGACCCAGTACTTC.

The chain combines TRBV19 with TRBJ1-1, with a weak D call TRBD1 (6 bases). There are 16 residues in the CDR3. Germline V gene data show CDR1 as LNHDA and CDR2 as SQIVND (reference sequence). Trimming removed 2 bases at V and 5 bases at J, with 18 bases between. This CDR3 reads CASSIRQGGGTTEAFF. In nucleotides, the CDR3 is TGTGCCAGTAGTATACGGCAGGGAGGGGGAACGACTGAAGCTTTCTTT. Filled out from reference TRBV19 and TRBJ1-1, the complete variable domain reads DGGITQSPKYLFRKEGQNVTLSCEQNLNHDAMYWYRQDPGQGLRLIYYSQIVNDFQKGDIAEGYSVSREKKESFPLTVTSAQKNPTAFYLCASSIRQGGGTTEAFFGQGTRLTVV.

In DNA form, the CDR3 reads TGTGCCAGCAGTTACTCAGGCGGGGAGCTGTTTTTT. It translates to CASSYSGGELFF. This chain joins TRBV6-5 and TRBJ2-2, with D unresolved. Germline V CDR1 and CDR2: MNHEY, SVGAGI. The CDR3 extends over 12 amino acids. V was cut by 0 bases and J by 7 bases, with 3 bases left in between.

The chain links TRBV7-2 to TRBJ1-2; 7 bases fit TRBD1. The ends lost 0 bases at V and 6 bases at J; junction bases unmatched: 10. The germline V gene encodes CDR1 SGHTA and CDR2 FQGNSA. The CDR3 sequence is 16 residues long. The CDR3 DNA sequence: TGTGCCAGCAGCTTAGCGCGGGCAGGGGGAGGCCATGGCTACACCTTC. Translating gives CASSLARAGGGHGYTF.

A single count supports this clone. This chain joins TRBV14 and TRBJ1-2; tentative D call: TRBD1 (5 bases). This CDR3 has 19 amino acids. CDR1 is SGHDN and CDR2 is FVKESK in the germline V gene. Trimming shortened V by 1 base and J by 4 bases, and 25 bases separated the two germline ends. The CDR3 sequence: CASSQGWGARVFFCYGYTF. The CDR3 DNA follows: TGTGCCAGCAGCCAAGGATGGGGTGCCAGGGTTTTTTTTTGCTATGGCTACACCTTC.

The rearrangement links TRBV7-2 to TRBJ2-5, with D perhaps matching TRBD2 (5 bases). This CDR3 has 14 amino acids. Trimming left V 5 bases short and J 2 bases short, with 12 bases between. The V gene's germline CDR1 is SGHTA and CDR2 FQGNSA. The CDR3 DNA reads TGTGCCAGCAGCAAACTAGTGGGGCAAGAGACCCAGTACTTC. This codes for CASSKLVGQETQYF.

The chain joins TRBV7-2 to TRBJ1-3; D unresolved. Germline assignment: CDR1 SGHTA and CDR2 FQGNSA. V was clipped by 3 bases and J by 0 bases, with 9 bases between them. CDR3 length equals 15 residues. The CDR3 loop is CASSLSASSGNTIYF. CDR3 DNA sequence: TGTGCCAGCAGCTTGAGTGCGAGCTCTGGAAACACCATATATTTT. The whole variable domain, filled in from reference TRBV7-2 and TRBJ1-3, reads GAGVSQSPSNKVTEKGKDVELRCDPISGHTALYWYRQSLGQGLEFLIYFQGNSAPDKSGLPSDRFSAERTGGSVSTLTIQRTQQEDSAVYLCASSLSASSGNTIYFGEGSWLTVV.

The chain combines TRBV29-1 with TRBJ1-5, with a tentative D call TRBD1 (5 bases). Deletions cut 6 bases from V and 6 bases from J, with 15 bases between. There are 13 residues in the CDR3. The germline gives CDR1 SQVTM, CDR2 ANQGSEA. CDR3 protein: CSVEGGVGQPQHF. CDR3 bases: TGCAGCGTGGAGGGAGGGGTTGGTCAGCCCCAGCATTTT.

The chain combines TRBV13 with TRBJ2-3; D may be TRBD1 or TRBD2 (6 bases each). The CDR3 loop spans 16 amino acids. Trimming stripped 6 bases from V and 1 base from J, with 17 bases between. Germline V lookup: CDR1 PRHDT, CDR2 FYEKMQ (reference sequence). CDR3 sequence (DNA): TGTGCCAGCAGTTCTTTACGGGGGCTGGGCACAGATACGCAGTATTTT. It translates to CASSSLRGLGTDTQYF. Combining the CDR3 with reference TRBV13 and TRBJ2-3 gives the whole variable domain AAGVIQSPRHLIKEKRETATLKCYPIPRHDTVYWYQQGPGQDPQFLISFYEKMQSDKGSIPDRFSAQQFSDYHSELNMSSLELGDSALYFCASSSLRGLGTDTQYFGPGTRLTVL.

The chain joins TRBV2 to TRBJ1-5; D may be TRBD1 (6 bases). This CDR3 spans 13 amino acids. CDR1 is SNHLY and CDR2 is FYNNEI in the germline V gene. The V and J ends lost 6 bases and 7 bases respectively, with 13 bases between them. CDR3 sequence (DNA): TGTGCCAGCAGCGAGATACAGGGACAGCCCCAGCATTTT. It translates to CASSEIQGQPQHF.